This T cell receptor (beta chain) was documented in a study of blood T cell repertoires in COVID-19 (dated by TCRdb to 2020 to 2022). As for the study more broadly: The collaborator samples originated in the United States, Italy and Spain and spanned the acute and convalescent phases of COVID-19. The prospective study material was composed of cDNA or gDNA derived from T cells, B-cell-depleted T cells, or PBMCs. Deeply sampled blood TCRbeta repertoires from subjects exposed to, actively infected with, or recovered from COVID-19 were included in the dataset. The samples were drawn from the first 160 participants of the ongoing ImmuneRACE study and from some 1,300 subjects provided by 6 global collaborators. The repertoires were released in a freely available public database intended as a resource for research on the immune response to SARS-CoV-2. Sample metadata almost always included a de-identified subject ID, COVID-19 status, age in years and sex. Where available, HLA class I and class II types were taken from metadata supplied by the sample provider and were not determined by assay-based typing. Findings and caveats that apply to the study as a whole: The amount of clinical and demographic metadata varied by source and participant and was provided uncurated.

TCRbeta CDR3 regions were amplified from genomic DNA by means of the immunoSEQ Assay, a bias-controlled multiplex PCR. The published analysis was carried out like this. Within the assay, amplification of reference gene primers was used to estimate how many nucleated cells each sample contained. To quantify the absolute abundance of each unique TCRbeta CDR3 rearrangement, sequence reads were collapsed and filtered. For each sample, productive Simpson clonality was calculated as the square root of Simpson's diversity index over productive rearrangements. TCRdb stores this immuneACCESS table with in-frame sequences only. Part of the clones is absent; in the studies checked, under half of the shortfall reflects unresolved V genes, and no reason is known for the rest. That table gives V, J and clone size, and the DNA gave D and trimming. The sample table records 50,000 to 75,000 clones; 75% to 95% of these occur just once. About 9.1% of the sample lies in the top ten.

Comment on this clone: The specificity of this receptor is unknown. Base qualities were left out, and no much larger clone turns up one base away.

The CDR3 starts with the cysteine, ends with the phenylalanine, and has 16 residues. Only the CDR3 portion is preserved as DNA: 48 bases, with reading frame beginning at the first base. V is pruned by 2 bases and J by 6 bases, leaving 5 bases of the junction without a gene match. CDR1 and CDR2 (SGHAT, FQNNGV) derive from the germline V gene. Collaborating institutions collected whole blood in K2EDTA tubes following their own protocols. Collaborator samples were shipped for TCRbeta analysis as frozen whole blood, isolated PBMCs, or DNA extracted from either sample type. The sequence was collected from a human donor in a cohort sampled during active COVID-19. The sequenced sample consisted of peripheral blood. The chain is encoded by TRBV11-2 joined to TRBJ2-1; 12 central bases correspond to TRBD2. Here is the DNA: TGTGCCAGCAGCTTACTAGCGGGAGGGTATGTCAATGAGCAGTTCTTC. Translated, this gives CASSLLAGGYVNEQFF.